This TCR beta chain was captured by sequencing in a study of blood T cell repertoires in COVID-19. Study in general: T cells, B-cell-depleted T cells, or PBMCs supplied cDNA or gDNA.

The CDR3 runs 16 residues. With 4 bases removed from V and 4 bases from J, the gap between germline ends came to 16 bases. Looked up from germline, CDR1 is SGHTA and CDR2 is FQGTGA. As originally analysed: Amplification of reference gene primers provided the estimated nucleated cell counts. Sequencing was performed with immunoSEQ multiplex PCR; in TCRdb, only in-frame clones are kept and a portion is missing. V and J calls and clone size are those listed in that table; D and trimming were worked out from the DNA. Counted here are fewer than 400,000 clones, about 85% occurring once; the ten biggest clones make up 3% to 4%.

Sequencing was performed on peripheral blood. This sequence was found in a woman in her late teens or twenties with acute or convalescent COVID-19. This sequence joins TRBV7-3 and TRBJ2-2; D might be TRBD2 (5 bases). CDR3: CASSSLGPRGTGELFF. The CDR3 DNA reads as TGTGCCAGCAGCTCCCTCGGGCCTCGGGGCACCGGGGAGCTGTTTTTT.